The next 19 T cell receptor beta chains were all read from a single sample in a study of technical replicates of blood from a few donors. Sequencing used immunoSEQ multiplex PCR; TCRdb keeps in-frame clones, though not all of them. The sample holds about 100,000 clones; more than 90% are singletons and the top ten take about 0.21%. Sequencing used T cells isolated from PBMCs. These receptors were collected from a human donor in good health.

The rearrangement links TRBV6-5 to TRBJ2-7, with a weak D call TRBD2 (6 bases). The CDR3 has 12 amino acids. V lost 6 bases to trimming and J lost 7 bases, with 13 bases between them. The germline CDR1 and CDR2 sequences are MNHEY and SVGAGI. The CDR3 coding sequence is TGTGCCAGCAGAATCAGTGGGGGGGAGCAGTACTTC. It is translated as CASRISGGEQYF.

The J gene is TRBJ2-3, the V gene TRBV14, with D maybe TRBD2 (5 bases). Trimming pared 1 base from V and 2 bases from J, leaving 16 bases between. This CDR3 has 17 residues. CDR1 and CDR2 from the germline V gene are SGHDN and FVKESK. Here the CDR3 DNA reads TGTGCCAGCAGCCAAGGGTTTAGCGTTTACCTCACAGATACGCAGTATTTT. It encodes CASSQGFSVYLTDTQYF.

This chain joins TRBV10-1 and TRBJ1-4, with D unclear. This CDR3 has 13 residues. Germline CDR1 is WNHNN and CDR2 is SYGVQD (reference sequence). V lost 10 bases and J 2 bases, leaving 11 bases between the germline ends. The CDR3 DNA follows: TGCGCCACCTGGAGTTCCACTAATGAAAAACTGTTTTTT. This codes for CATWSSTNEKLFF.

The rearrangement uses TRBV30 and TRBJ2-2; D might be TRBD2 (6 bases). Germline V CDR1 and CDR2: GTSNPN, SVGIG (reference sequence). The ends were cut back, 0 bases at V and 6 bases at J, with 11 bases in the middle. CDR3 length: 14 residues. CDR3 coding DNA: TGTGCCTGGAGTGTACTAGCAGGGCCCGGGGAGCTGTTTTTT. Encoded protein: CAWSVLAGPGELFF.

The chain uses TRBV5-3 and TRBJ1-6, with no clear D. TRBV5-3 is marked as an open reading frame, function uncertain. With 9 bases removed from V and 2 bases from J, the gap between germline ends came to 12 bases. CDR3 length: 14 residues. CDR3 sequence reads: CAIPSSTYNSPLHF. The CDR3 DNA reads as TGTGCCATACCATCCAGTACCTATAATTCACCCCTCCACTTT.

V is TRBV5-6 and J is TRBJ1-3; D unclear. The germline gives CDR1 SGHDT, CDR2 YYEEEE. V lost 0 bases and J 1 base, leaving 8 bases between the germline ends. There are 15 residues in the CDR3. In nucleotides, the CDR3 is TGTGCCAGCAGCTTGGCCCTCGGGTCTGGAAACACCATATATTTT. Its translation is CASSLALGSGNTIYF.

The count of this clone is one. The chain uses TRBV29-1 and TRBJ2-7; 8 nucleotides match TRBD2. Germline CDR1 SQVTM, CDR2 ANQGSEA. The CDR3 sequence is 12 residues long. Unmatched junction bases numbered 2, after V lost 6 bases and J lost 1 base. The CDR3 loop is CSVGGESYEQYF. The CDR3, as DNA: TGCAGCGTCGGGGGGGAGTCCTACGAGCAGTACTTC.

This chain links TRBV21-1 with TRBJ2-7; TRBD2, as called in the table, went unchecked against the DNA. TRBV21-1 has pseudogene status. The CDR3 consists of 14 residues. Written as DNA, the CDR3 is TGTGCCCAAGAAGTGGGAGAGTCAGGCGGCGAGCAGTACTTC. It specifies CAQEVGESGGEQYF.

The chain recombines TRBV27 with TRBJ2-7; D is perhaps TRBD2 (6 bases). The CDR3 sequence is 13 residues long. The germline CDR1 and CDR2 sequences are MNHEY and SMNVEV (reference sequence). V lost 3 bases to trimming and J lost 2 bases, with 8 bases between them. The CDR3 sequence is CASSFGGTYEQYF. The CDR3, as DNA: TGTGCCAGCAGTTTCGGGGGAACCTACGAGCAGTACTTC.

The rearrangement links TRBV7-2 to TRBJ2-7; no clear D gene. CDR1 SGHTA and CDR2 FQGNSA come from the germline V gene. This CDR3 comprises 9 residues. The CDR3 spells CGPPLEQYF. CDR3 nucleotide sequence: TGTGGGCCCCCCCTCGAGCAGTACTTC.

The chain employs TRBV7-9 and TRBJ2-7; D not certain. Looked up from germline, CDR1 is SEHNR and CDR2 is FQNEAQ (reference sequence). This CDR3 contains 18 residues. V lost 5 bases, J lost 5 bases, and 28 bases lay in between. The CDR3 DNA reads as TGTGCCAGCAGCACCTCCATCAGCGCCGGCCGTGTAATGGACGAGCAGTACTTC. Protein sequence: CASSTSISAGRVMDEQYF.

The V and J genes are TRBV19 and TRBJ2-1, with 15 bases that match TRBD2. V lost 11 bases to trimming and J lost 5 bases; unmatched junction nucleotides: 10. This CDR3 spans 16 amino acids. Germline V gene lookup returns CDR1 LNHDA and CDR2 SQIVND (reference sequence). This chain's CDR3 is CAAGTSGRTVHNEQFF. The CDR3 bases are TGTGCCGCAGGGACTAGCGGGAGGACCGTTCACAATGAGCAGTTCTTC.

CDR3 DNA: TGTGCCATCAGTCCCACCGGGGTCCATGAGCAGTTCTTC. Amino acid sequence: CAISPTGVHEQFF. This chain uses TRBV10-3 with TRBJ2-1; TRBD2 might be the D (5 bases). With 5 bases removed from V and 8 bases from J, the gap between germline ends came to 13 bases. Germline-derived CDR1 and CDR2 are ENHRY and SYGVKD. The CDR3 loop spans 13 amino acids.

The chain carries TRBV4-1 and TRBJ1-2, with 7 bases identical to TRBD1. Germline V gives CDR1 MGHRA, CDR2 YSYEKL. With V trimmed by 3 bases and J by 5 bases, 12 bases remained unmatched. This CDR3 spans 16 amino acids. CDR3 sequence (DNA): TGCGCCAGCAGCCAGAAAACCGGGGACAGCTTTTATGGCTACACCTTC. The encoded protein is CASSQKTGDSFYGYTF.

The V gene is TRBV15, the J gene TRBJ2-3; the match to TRBD2 covers 7 bases. The CDR3 spans 16 residues. Looked up from germline, CDR1 is LNHNV and CDR2 is YYDKDF (reference sequence). J was trimmed by 4 bases and V by 0 bases; bases with no gene match: 7. For the CDR3, the DNA is TGTGCCACCAGCAGAGAGAAAGGGGAGGGTGCAGATACGCAGTATTTT. Amino acid sequence: CATSREKGEGADTQYF.

The rearrangement links TRBV5-8 to TRBJ2-1; the D is unclear. The CDR3 extends over 16 amino acids. Trimming shortened V by 0 bases and J by 0 bases, and 10 bases separated the two germline ends. Looked up from germline, CDR1 is SGHTS and CDR2 is YDEGEE. The CDR3 coding sequence is TGTGCCAGCAGCTTGGGGGCAGACACCTCCTACAATGAGCAGTTCTTC. It yields the protein CASSLGADTSYNEQFF.

The chain is built from TRBV6-6 and TRBJ1-1; 9 positions agree with TRBD1. The V gene's germline CDR1 is MNHNY and CDR2 SVGAGI (reference sequence). This CDR3 contains 16 residues. V was clipped by 2 bases and J by 0 bases; unmatched bases: 4. The CDR3 coding sequence is TGTGCCAGCAGTTACGGGACAGGGAACCTGAACACTGAAGCTTTCTTT. Translation gives CASSYGTGNLNTEAFF.

The V gene is TRBV10-3, the J gene TRBJ2-7, with no clear D. The CDR3 is made up of 12 amino acids. Trimming shortened V by 8 bases and J by 5 bases, and 13 bases separated the two germline ends. CDR1 and CDR2 (germline): ENHRY, SYGVKD. For the CDR3, the DNA is TGTGCCATCCGCGGTGTCAAGGACGAGCAGTACTTC. It yields the protein CAIRGVKDEQYF.

The chain joins TRBV13 to TRBJ2-5, with D maybe TRBD2 (5 bases). The CDR3 contains 13 residues. The V and J ends lost 4 bases and 1 base respectively, with 7 bases between them. Germline CDR1 PRHDT, CDR2 FYEKMQ (reference sequence). CDR3 protein: CASSSDSQETQYF. DNA for the CDR3: TGTGCCAGCAGCTCGGACTCCCAAGAGACCCAGTACTTC.